One sample yielded the 30 T cell receptor beta chains listed below, sequenced in a study of control samples from healthy donors and cancer patients. Sequencing used immunoSEQ multiplex PCR; TCRdb keeps in-frame clones, though not all of them. The sample yields about 150,000 clones, around 94% seen once. Material for sequencing was PBMCs. The receptors here all came from a man aged 55 to 70 with colorectal cancer.

Only one count was recorded for this clone. The chain recombines TRBV29-1 with TRBJ2-6; D call uncertain. This CDR3 region has 14 residues. V shed 6 bases and J shed 0 bases, with 9 bases lying between them. Germline values: CDR1 SQVTM, CDR2 ANQGSEA. The CDR3 reads CSVYGNSGANVLTF. The CDR3 DNA is TGCAGCGTCTATGGGAACTCTGGGGCCAACGTCCTGACTTTC.

This chain links TRBV19 with TRBJ1-6, with a weak D call TRBD1 (5 bases). Deletions cut 9 bases from V and 11 bases from J, with 14 bases between. Per germline, CDR1 LNHDA and CDR2 SQIVND (reference sequence). The CDR3 loop spans 12 amino acids. CDR3 in DNA: TGTGCCAGCCAAGTCCCAGGGACACCCCTCCACTTT. As protein: CASQVPGTPLHF.

This chain links TRBV5-1 with TRBJ2-1, with 10 nucleotides matching TRBD1. Germline CDR1 reads SGHRS; CDR2 reads YFSETQ. The ends lost 5 bases at V and 9 bases at J; junction bases unmatched: 5. The length of the CDR3 is 13 residues. CDR3: CASRGQGGFEQFF. The CDR3 coding sequence is TGCGCCAGCAGAGGACAGGGGGGATTTGAGCAGTTCTTC.

V gene TRBV5-1 combines with J gene TRBJ2-3; 7 nucleotides align to TRBD2. Losses at the gene ends were 3 bases for V and 2 bases for J; bases not matched to a gene: 6. CDR3 length: 15 residues. The V gene's germline CDR1 is SGHRS and CDR2 YFSETQ. The chain's CDR3 is CASSSTSSVTDTQYF. CDR3 DNA sequence: TGCGCCAGCAGCTCGACTAGCTCCGTCACAGATACGCAGTATTTT. Full variable domain (outside the CDR3, taken from reference TRBV5-1 and TRBJ2-3): KAGVTQTPRYLIKTRGQQVTLSCSPISGHRSVSWYQQTPGQGLQFLFEYFSETQRNKGNFPGRFSGRQFSNSRSEMNVSTLELGDSALYLCASSSTSSVTDTQYFGPGTRLTVL.

The J gene is TRBJ1-2, the V gene TRBV30; a possible D gene is TRBD1 (6 bases). The CDR3 is 13 amino acids. V was cut by 4 bases and J by 5 bases, with 14 bases left in between. Per germline, CDR1 GTSNPN and CDR2 SVGIG (reference sequence). CDR3 loop: CAWTRQEGYGYTF. The DNA of the CDR3 is TGTGCCTGGACCAGACAGGAAGGGTATGGCTACACCTTC.

This chain uses TRBV28 with TRBJ1-2; D is ambiguous. This CDR3 contains 11 residues. Trimming took 8 bases from V and 0 from J, leaving 4 bases between them. CDR1 and CDR2 (germline): MDHEN, SYDVKM. CDR3 sequence (DNA): TGTGCCAGCCACACTAACTATGGCTACACCTTC. Its protein is CASHTNYGYTF.

The count of this clone is one. The rearrangement links TRBV10-3 to TRBJ1-1; possible D gene TRBD1, 6 bases. The CDR3 consists of 15 residues. Germline V gives CDR1 ENHRY, CDR2 SYGVKD. V gave up 2 bases and J gave up 0 bases, with 10 bases separating them. DNA of the CDR3: TGTGCCATCAGTGAGGGAGACAGGATGAACACTGAAGCTTTCTTT. Protein product: CAISEGDRMNTEAFF.

This chain uses TRBV4-2 with TRBJ1-2; 9 bases match TRBD1. The CDR3 contains 13 residues. Germline V gene data show CDR1 as LGHNA and CDR2 as YNFKEQ. V lost 9 bases, J lost 6 bases, and 8 bases stayed unmatched. Here the CDR3 reads CASNGRQGDGYTF. The CDR3 DNA is TGTGCCAGTAACGGCCGACAGGGGGATGGCTACACCTTC.

The chain combines TRBV6-6 with TRBJ1-1, with D perhaps matching TRBD1 (6 bases). V was clipped by 10 bases and J by 1 base, with 10 bases between them. The CDR3 covers 12 residues. CDR1 MNHNY and CDR2 SVGAGI come from the germline V gene (reference sequence). The CDR3 DNA sequence: TGTGCCACTCGGGACACGAACACTGAAGCTTTCTTT. This encodes CATRDTNTEAFF.

The genes are TRBV18 and TRBJ1-2; weak D call: TRBD1 (5 bases). Trimming stripped 3 bases from V and 8 bases from J, with 16 bases between. This CDR3 contains 14 residues. In germline, CDR1 is KGHSH, CDR2 LQKENI. CDR3 sequence reads: CASSPGVTVSGYTF. CDR3 nucleotide sequence: TGTGCCAGCTCACCGGGGGTGACAGTCTCCGGCTACACCTTC.

This chain connects TRBV6-5 to TRBJ1-6, with 8 bases aligning to TRBD1. The CDR3 runs 14 residues. With 6 bases clipped from V and 10 bases from J, the junction kept 8 bases outside the gene matches. In germline, CDR1 is MNHEY, CDR2 SVGAGI. This chain's CDR3 is CASRKQGVQSPLHF. DNA for the CDR3: TGTGCCAGCAGGAAACAGGGGGTTCAGTCACCCCTCCACTTT.

The chain joins TRBV27 to TRBJ2-7; D is possibly TRBD1 (6 bases). CDR3 length equals 15 residues. Germline CDR1 MNHEY, CDR2 SMNVEV (reference sequence). Trimming shortened V by 2 bases and J by 0 bases, and 11 bases separated the two germline ends. The CDR3 coding sequence is TGTGCCAGCAGTTTACTAACAGGGTCCTCCTACGAGCAGTACTTC. This gives the protein CASSLLTGSSYEQYF.

The CDR3 sequence is CASSLGTGPGELFF. The CDR3 region has the DNA TGTGCCAGCAGTTTAGGGACAGGGCCCGGGGAGCTGTTTTTT. The chain is built from TRBV27 and TRBJ2-2; 9 nucleotides match TRBD1. Losses at the gene ends were 2 bases for V and 6 bases for J; bases not matched to a gene: 1. This CDR3 region has 14 residues. Germline V gene lookup returns CDR1 MNHEY and CDR2 SMNVEV (reference sequence).

The chain is built from TRBV4-2 and TRBJ2-3, with 9 bases lining up with TRBD2. The CDR3 length is 17 residues. The V gene end was trimmed by 0 bases and the J gene end by 1 base; junction bases not matched to a gene: 5. Germline values: CDR1 LGHNA, CDR2 YNFKEQ. Written as DNA, the CDR3 is TGTGCCAGCAGCCAAGATCTGAAGCGGGGGGGCACAGATACGCAGTATTTT. This codes for CASSQDLKRGGTDTQYF.

The chain has TRBV4-2 and TRBJ1-3, with a weak D call TRBD1 (6 bases). CDR3 length equals 17 residues. CDR1 is LGHNA, CDR2 YNFKEQ, per germline. V was shortened by 2 bases and J by 2 bases, with 16 bases between the two germline ends. CDR3 sequence reads: CASSQRPNREAGNTIYF. The CDR3 DNA sequence: TGTGCCAGCAGCCAACGGCCGAACAGGGAGGCTGGAAACACCATATATTTT.

The CDR3, as DNA: TGTGCCAGCAGTCATTCGGGGACGGCAAACTATGGCTACACCTTC. Translation: CASSHSGTANYGYTF. The gene calls are TRBV6-5 and TRBJ1-2; a weak D match, TRBD1 (5 bases). Germline values: CDR1 MNHEY, CDR2 SVGAGI. Trimming left V 5 bases short and J 2 bases short, with 15 bases between. CDR3 length equals 15 residues.

V is TRBV4-3 and J is TRBJ1-1; D call uncertain. CDR3 length: 15 amino acids. Trimming shortened V by 0 bases and J by 1 base, and 9 bases separated the two germline ends. Germline loops: CDR1 LGHNA, CDR2 YSLEER. Written as DNA, the CDR3 is TGCGCCAGCAGCCAAGACATTAATTGGAACACTGAAGCTTTCTTT. This sequence encodes CASSQDINWNTEAFF.

V usage is TRBV6-5 and J usage is TRBJ1-1; 8 bases align to TRBD1. CDR3 length: 14 residues. V gave up 5 bases and J gave up 4 bases; unmatched junction bases: 6. CDR1 and CDR2 (germline): MNHEY, SVGAGI. Written as DNA, the CDR3 is TGTGCCAGCAGTCTAGGACAGGGCGGCACTGAAGCTTTCTTT. Translated, it gives CASSLGQGGTEAFF.

The V gene is TRBV10-3, the J gene TRBJ1-3; 7 positions match TRBD1. Germline trimming cut 2 bases from V and 2 bases from J; bases unmatched to any gene: 3. In germline, CDR1 is ENHRY, CDR2 SYGVKD. The CDR3 extends over 15 amino acids. This chain's CDR3 is CAISETGDTGNTIYF. In nucleotides, the CDR3 is TGTGCCATCAGTGAGACAGGGGACACTGGAAACACCATATATTTT.

Notes on this clone: Additional DNA sequences in this sample encode the identical CDR3. V and J are TRBV19 and TRBJ1-2; TRBD1 agrees at 9 bases. Germline V gives CDR1 LNHDA, CDR2 SQIVND (reference sequence). The CDR3 is 14 residues long. The trim removed 4 bases at V and 5 bases at J, leaving 5 bases unmatched. In DNA, the CDR3 is TGTGCCAGTAGTAGGGGGACAGGGAATTATGGCTACACCTTC. Its translation is CASSRGTGNYGYTF. The entire variable domain, with the rest obtained from reference TRBV19 and TRBJ1-2, is as follows: DGGITQSPKYLFRKEGQNVTLSCEQNLNHDAMYWYRQDPGQGLRLIYYSQIVNDFQKGDIAEGYSVSREKKESFPLTVTSAQKNPTAFYLCASSRGTGNYGYTFGSGTRLTVV.

The chain joins TRBV6-5 to TRBJ1-5, with D possibly matching TRBD1 (5 bases). The V gene's germline CDR1 is MNHEY and CDR2 SVGAGI. This CDR3 region has 14 residues. V lost 8 bases, J lost 9 bases, and 20 bases lay in between. The CDR3 region is CASREGPLPGPQHF. The DNA for the CDR3 is TGTGCCAGCCGAGAGGGGCCCCTCCCGGGGCCCCAGCATTTT.

The chain recombines TRBV2 with TRBJ2-1, with D unresolved. The CDR3 runs 15 residues. Germline CDR1 reads SNHLY; CDR2 reads FYNNEI. The V end lost 1 base, the J end lost 2 bases, and 9 bases lay between the germline ends. Here the CDR3 reads CASSEDFSAYNEQFF. The DNA of the CDR3 is TGTGCCAGCAGTGAAGACTTTTCCGCCTACAATGAGCAGTTCTTC. Full variable domain (rest looked up from reference TRBV2 and TRBJ2-1): EPEVTQTPSHQVTQMGQEVILRCVPISNHLYFYWYRQILGQKVEFLVSFYNNEISEKSEIFDDQFSVERPDGSNFTLKIRSTKLEDSAMYFCASSEDFSAYNEQFFGPGTRLTVL.

This sequence joins TRBV6-1 and TRBJ2-1, with 7 bases identical to TRBD1. Germline V gene sequence: CDR1 MNHNS, CDR2 SASEGT. The CDR3 extends over 16 amino acids. V lost 1 base, J lost 2 bases, and 5 bases stayed unmatched. In DNA form, the CDR3 reads TGTGCCAGCAGTGAAGGGACAGGTCCCCCCTACAATGAGCAGTTCTTC. Translated, it gives CASSEGTGPPYNEQFF.

This clone has only one observation. The V gene is TRBV24-1, the J gene TRBJ2-3; 7 bases are a match to TRBD1. The ends lost 7 bases at V and 2 bases at J; junction bases unmatched: 5. The length of the CDR3 is 14 residues. CDR1 is KGHDR and CDR2 is SFDVKD in the germline V gene. CDR3 protein: CATRKGADTDTQYF. The CDR3 DNA reads TGTGCCACCAGGAAGGGGGCGGACACAGATACGCAGTATTTT.

The CDR3 region has the DNA TGTGCCAGCAGTTTCTCCGGGGACGGCAATCAGCCCCAGCATTTT. This sequence encodes CASSFSGDGNQPQHF. The chain uses TRBV27 and TRBJ1-5; possibly TRBD1 for D (5 bases). CDR3 size: 15 residues. V lost 3 bases, J lost 2 bases, and 11 bases lay in between. Germline V CDR1 and CDR2: MNHEY, SMNVEV (reference sequence).

The V call is TRBV11-2, the J call TRBJ1-1, with a possible D match to TRBD1 (5 bases). Germline CDR1 SGHAT, CDR2 FQNNGV. The CDR3 totals 15 residues. V was shortened by 2 bases and J by 1 base, with 11 bases between the two germline ends. CDR3 coding DNA: TGTGCCAGCAGCTTATCCCCCGGGGGGAACACTGAAGCTTTCTTT. It specifies CASSLSPGGNTEAFF.

The J gene is TRBJ2-1, the V gene TRBV13; 10 positions agree with TRBD2. The CDR3 has 17 amino acids. Germline loops: CDR1 PRHDT, CDR2 FYEKMQ (reference sequence). The ends lost 4 bases at V and 12 bases at J; junction bases unmatched: 18. DNA of the CDR3: TGTGCCAGCAGCTCAACCGGACTAGCGGCTCGCAGCTCAGGGCAGTTCTTC. It yields the protein CASSSTGLAARSSGQFF.

The chain joins TRBV6-6 to TRBJ1-1; 12 bases are a match to TRBD1. The CDR3 is 16 amino acids. Germline values: CDR1 MNHNY, CDR2 SVGAGI (reference sequence). Unmatched junction bases numbered 6, after V lost 2 bases and J lost 5 bases. The CDR3 DNA follows: TGTGCCAGCAGTTACCGGGACAGGGGGCGACGGACTGAAGCTTTCTTT. Translation: CASSYRDRGRRTEAFF.

This chain joins TRBV29-1 and TRBJ2-5; TRBD1 might be the D (7 bases). The CDR3 covers 14 residues. Per germline, CDR1 SQVTM and CDR2 ANQGSEA. The V end was cut by 6 bases, the J end by 5 bases, with 19 bases between. The chain's CDR3 is CSVRLTGAGETQYF. As DNA, the CDR3 is TGCAGCGTGCGCCTTACAGGGGCGGGGGAGACCCAGTACTTC.

V is TRBV7-8 and J is TRBJ2-7; D is uncertain. This CDR3 is 11 amino acids long. V shed 2 bases and J shed 4 bases, with 3 bases lying between them. Germline CDR1 is SGHVS and CDR2 is FQNEAQ. DNA for the CDR3: TGTGCCAGCAGCTTATCGTACGAGCAGTACTTC. Amino acid sequence: CASSLSYEQYF.